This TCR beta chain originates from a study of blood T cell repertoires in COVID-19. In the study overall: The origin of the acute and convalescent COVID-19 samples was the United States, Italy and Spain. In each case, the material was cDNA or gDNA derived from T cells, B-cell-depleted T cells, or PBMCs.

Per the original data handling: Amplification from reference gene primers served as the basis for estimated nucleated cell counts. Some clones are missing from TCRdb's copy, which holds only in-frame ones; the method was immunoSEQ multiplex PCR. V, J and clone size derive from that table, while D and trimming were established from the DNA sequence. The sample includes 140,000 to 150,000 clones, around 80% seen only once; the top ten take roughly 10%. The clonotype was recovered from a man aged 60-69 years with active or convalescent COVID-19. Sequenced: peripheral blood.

The CDR3 DNA is TGTGCCAGCAGCCAAGTCCGGGGCACTGAAGCTTTCTTT. It specifies CASSQVRGTEAFF. The chain carries TRBV3-1 (or the pseudogene TRBV3-2) and TRBJ1-1; D is uncertain. The CDR3 sequence is 13 residues long. Looked up from germline, CDR1 is LGHDT and CDR2 is YNNKEL (reference sequence). The V gene lost 1 base and the J gene lost 4 bases, with 7 bases spanning the gap.